These T cell receptor beta chains were read from a single sample in a study of shared clonotypes between healthy human individuals. Produced via immunoSEQ multiplex PCR; TCRdb's table is partial and in-frame only. Of over 2 million clones listed, approximately 95% are singletons. Sequencing was carried out using naive CD8+ T cells sorted from blood. The origin of the receptors is a man aged 18-30 years in good health. The CDR3 runs from the conserved cysteine through the conserved F or W. D genes are given only for firm matches. Clone size is stated in some rows and not others, as once, few, many or a class when expanded.

j_gene: TRBJ2-1; abundance: NA; d_gene: TRBD2; v_gene: TRBV9; CDR3nt: TGTGCCAGCAGCCTGGGGGAGGGAGGGCCAAGGGAGCAGTTCTTC; CDR3aa: CASSLGEGGPREQFF
j_gene: TRBJ2-5; abundance: NA; d_gene: TRBD2; v_gene: TRBV4-1; CDR3nt: TGCGCCAGCAGCCAAGAAGGGCTAGCGGGGGGATTACAAGAGACCCAGTACTTC; CDR3aa: CASSQEGLAGGLQETQYF
j_gene: TRBJ1-5; abundance: NA; d_gene: NA; v_gene: TRBV9; CDR3nt: TGTGCCAGCAGCGTAGGAGCTAATAGCAATCAGCCCCAGCATTTT; CDR3aa: CASSVGANSNQPQHF
j_gene: TRBJ1-1; abundance: NA; d_gene: NA; v_gene: TRBV4-1; CDR3nt: TGCGCCAGCAGCGCAGGGGCGGGGAACACTGAAGCTTTCTTT; CDR3aa: CASSAGAGNTEAFF
j_gene: TRBJ1-5; abundance: NA; d_gene: TRBD1; v_gene: TRBV5-5; CDR3nt: TGTGCCAGCAGCTTGGATAAGGGGGCAAGTCAGCCCCAGCATTTT; CDR3aa: CASSLDKGASQPQHF
j_gene: TRBJ2-7; abundance: NA; d_gene: NA; v_gene: TRBV19; CDR3nt: TGTGCCAGTAGTCAGTCCGAGCAGTACTTC; CDR3aa: CASSQSEQYF
j_gene: TRBJ1-2; abundance: NA; d_gene: NA; v_gene: TRBV9; CDR3nt: TGTGCCCCCCCCCGGCCTCCAACAGGCTATGGCTACACCTTC; CDR3aa: CAPPRPPTGYGYTF
j_gene: TRBJ1-6; abundance: NA; d_gene: NA; v_gene: TRBV5-6; CDR3nt: TGTGCCAGCAGCCTAGGGGTTTCGTCCTATAATTCACCCCTCCACTTT; CDR3aa: CASSLGVSSYNSPLHF
j_gene: TRBJ2-1; abundance: NA; d_gene: TRBD1; v_gene: TRBV5-1; CDR3nt: TGCGCCAGCAGCTTTTACTCCGGGACAGGGAGGGAGCAGTTCTTC; CDR3aa: CASSFYSGTGREQFF
j_gene: TRBJ2-2; abundance: NA; d_gene: NA; v_gene: TRBV7-6; CDR3nt: TGTGCCAGCAGCTTAGGCGGTCGGGTCGGGGAGCTGTTTTTT; CDR3aa: CASSLGGRVGELFF
j_gene: TRBJ2-7; abundance: NA; d_gene: NA; v_gene: TRBV7-6; CDR3nt: TGTGCCAGCAGCCCGGCGGACAGTTCCTACGAGCAGTACTTC; CDR3aa: CASSPADSSYEQYF
j_gene: TRBJ2-7; abundance: once; d_gene: TRBD1; v_gene: TRBV9; CDR3nt: TGTGCCAGCAGCGTAGGTCAGGGGGCGTACGAGCAGTACTTC; CDR3aa: CASSVGQGAYEQYF
j_gene: TRBJ2-7; abundance: NA; d_gene: NA; v_gene: TRBV6-6; CDR3nt: TGTGCCAGCAGTTACGTTGGGGAAGAGCAGTACTTC; CDR3aa: CASSYVGEEQYF
j_gene: TRBJ1-3; abundance: NA; d_gene: NA; v_gene: TRBV9; CDR3nt: TGTGCCAGCAGCGTAGAAGGAAACACCATATATTTT; CDR3aa: CASSVEGNTIYF
j_gene: TRBJ2-7; abundance: NA; d_gene: TRBD2; v_gene: TRBV4-1; CDR3nt: TGCGCCAGCAGCCAAGCGGGGGGGTCTGGCGAGCAGTACTTC; CDR3aa: CASSQAGGSGEQYF
j_gene: TRBJ1-1; abundance: few; d_gene: TRBD1; v_gene: TRBV6-1; CDR3nt: TGTGCCAGCAAAAGACAGGGTAACACTGAAGCTTTCTTT; CDR3aa: CASKRQGNTEAFF
j_gene: TRBJ2-7; abundance: NA; d_gene: TRBD1; v_gene: TRBV29-1; CDR3nt: TGCAGCGTTGAAGATCTGAGTGGGACAGGGGGCATCTACGAGCAGTACTTC; CDR3aa: CSVEDLSGTGGIYEQYF
j_gene: TRBJ1-2; abundance: NA; d_gene: TRBD1; v_gene: TRBV13; CDR3nt: TGTGCCAGCAGCGAGGGACAGGAGAGGGGCTACACCTTC; CDR3aa: CASSEGQERGYTF
j_gene: TRBJ2-5; abundance: NA; d_gene: NA; v_gene: TRBV5-6; CDR3nt: TGTGCCAGCAGCTTCGGGGGTGGGGTCGAGACCCAGTACTTC; CDR3aa: CASSFGGGVETQYF
j_gene: TRBJ1-1; abundance: NA; d_gene: TRBD1; v_gene: TRBV6-4; CDR3nt: TGTGCCAGCAGTGAAAAGGACAGGGCCCCTGAAGCTTTCTTT; CDR3aa: CASSEKDRAPEAFF
j_gene: TRBJ2-1; abundance: NA; d_gene: NA; v_gene: TRBV5-4; CDR3nt: TGTGCCAGCAGCCCTGCGGGACACACCTACAATGAACAGTTCTTC; CDR3aa: CASSPAGHTYNEQFF
j_gene: TRBJ2-1; abundance: NA; d_gene: NA; v_gene: TRBV13; CDR3nt: TGTGCCAGCAGCTCTAGCACAGACGGGAATGAGCAGTTCTTC; CDR3aa: CASSSSTDGNEQFF
j_gene: TRBJ1-5; abundance: NA; d_gene: NA; v_gene: TRBV4-1; CDR3nt: TGCGCCAGCAGCCCCGGGGTAGGGGGACTTAATCAGCCCCAGCATTTT; CDR3aa: CASSPGVGGLNQPQHF
j_gene: TRBJ1-4; abundance: NA; d_gene: NA; v_gene: TRBV25-1; CDR3nt: TGTGCCAGCAGTGAATATCGGGGGGTCGGAACTAATGAAAAACTGTTTTTT; CDR3aa: CASSEYRGVGTNEKLFF
j_gene: TRBJ2-1; abundance: NA; d_gene: NA; v_gene: TRBV7-9; CDR3nt: TGTGCCAGCAGCTTGACTGGGGGGTCGGATTTCACGTCTGAGCAGTTCTTC; CDR3aa: CASSLTGGSDFTSEQFF
j_gene: TRBJ1-1; abundance: NA; d_gene: NA; v_gene: TRBV2; CDR3nt: TGTGCCAGCAGTGAAGGTCCCCTCCTAGACGGTGTACGAGCTTTCTTT; CDR3aa: CASSEGPLLDGVRAFF
j_gene: TRBJ1-2; abundance: NA; d_gene: NA; v_gene: TRBV11-2; CDR3nt: TGTGCCAGCAGCTTTGGTGTAGGCACGGTGGGCCCTAACTATGGCTACACCTTC; CDR3aa: CASSFGVGTVGPNYGYTF
j_gene: TRBJ2-2; abundance: NA; d_gene: TRBD2; v_gene: TRBV9; CDR3nt: TGTGCCAGCAGCCTCCGTCGTCGCGGGGGGGCTGGCGGGGAGCTGTTTTTT; CDR3aa: CASSLRRRGGAGGELFF
j_gene: TRBJ2-7; abundance: NA; d_gene: NA; v_gene: TRBV30; CDR3nt: TGTGCCTCGCTGATTAGCCCCTACGAGCAGTACTTC; CDR3aa: CASLISPYEQYF
j_gene: TRBJ2-2; abundance: NA; d_gene: NA; v_gene: TRBV29-1; CDR3nt: TGCAGCGTTGAACGGGGCACCGGGGAGCTGTTTTTT; CDR3aa: CSVERGTGELFF
j_gene: TRBJ1-2; abundance: NA; d_gene: NA; v_gene: TRBV7-9; CDR3nt: TGTGCCAGCAGCCCCCGGGAGAGACTCCAACACACCTTC; CDR3aa: CASSPRERLQHTF
j_gene: TRBJ2-3; abundance: NA; d_gene: TRBD2; v_gene: TRBV7-9; CDR3nt: TGTGCCAGCAGCCCCCCCACTAGCGGGACTAGCACAGATACGCAGTATTTT; CDR3aa: CASSPPTSGTSTDTQYF
j_gene: TRBJ1-2; abundance: NA; d_gene: TRBD1; v_gene: TRBV10-3; CDR3nt: TGTGCCATCAGTGAGTTCGACAGGACAGGGGGCCTCTATGGCTACACCTTC; CDR3aa: CAISEFDRTGGLYGYTF
j_gene: TRBJ2-3; abundance: NA; d_gene: NA; v_gene: TRBV6-1; CDR3nt: TGTGCCACCGAACCTAGAGGGGGATGGACAGATACGCAGTATTTT; CDR3aa: CATEPRGGWTDTQYF
j_gene: TRBJ2-7; abundance: NA; d_gene: NA; v_gene: TRBV11-2; CDR3nt: TGTGCCAGCAGCTTAGGCGGCAGGGGAATCGACGAGCAGTACTTC; CDR3aa: CASSLGGRGIDEQYF
j_gene: TRBJ2-7; abundance: NA; d_gene: TRBD1; v_gene: TRBV5-6; CDR3nt: TGTGCCAGCAGCTTCCCGGGACAGGGATTTTACGAGCAGTACTTC; CDR3aa: CASSFPGQGFYEQYF